This T cell receptor (beta chain) came from a study of post-analysis software for immune sequencing data. Unique molecular identifiers tagged the TCR beta cDNA libraries. TCRdb passed the PCR reads through MiXCR, listing each CDR3 protein once. The sample includes about 770,000 distinct CDR3 sequences, 46% of them seen just once. Germline loops: CDR1 SNHLY, CDR2 FYNNEI. This CDR3 is built from 12 residues. Concerning this clonotype itself: The antigen is undetermined. A read error may account for a junction end that differs from germline.

Broader study findings: Compared against controls, patients with multiple sclerosis displayed significantly lower normalized Chao1 diversity. Patients had higher frequencies than controls of roughly five TRBV segments, including TRBV5-6, TRBV5-1 and TRBV20-1.

The receptor's source is a girl aged 5-17 years with multiple sclerosis. The sample consisted of blood. The chain is built from TRBV2 and TRBJ2-1; a possible D gene is TRBD2 (5 bases). The CDR3 DNA sequence: TGTGCCTGCAGTGAATGGGCGGGTGAGCAGTTCTTC. The encoded protein is CACSEWAGEQFF.